One TCR beta chain is described in this entry. The germline V gene has CDR1 LGHNA and CDR2 YNFKEQ. With V trimmed by 1 base and J by 8 bases, 7 bases remained unmatched. The length of the CDR3 is 17 residues. Clones were read by immunoSEQ multiplex PCR, and TCRdb kept only the in-frame ones, dropping some. The profile shows hundreds of thousands of clones, about 73% of them singletons. These data are taken from a study of blood T cell repertoires in COVID-19. Study-wide background: Researchers got acute and convalescent COVID-19 samples from the United States, Italy and Spain. The cDNA or gDNA used as material had been derived from T cells, B-cell-depleted T cells, or PBMCs.

What was sequenced was peripheral blood. The chain uses TRBV4-2 and TRBJ2-1, with 14 bases identical to TRBD2. This TCR was sampled from a woman of 80 years or more with acute or convalescent COVID-19. The CDR3 region is CASSQVTSGRAEDEQFF. As DNA, the CDR3 is TGTGCCAGCAGCCAAGTGACTAGCGGGAGGGCCGAGGATGAGCAGTTCTTC.